What follows is one T cell receptor (beta chain) and its context. The antigen remains unidentified. Between the trimmed V and J ends, which lost 5 bases and 9 bases, there was a span of 17 bases. The CDR3 has 14 residues. The V gene's germline CDR1 is LNHDA and CDR2 SQIVND (reference sequence). The sample is drawn from a study of T cell responses to AZD1222 COVID-19 vaccine. Broader study findings: Vaccine-associated CD4 TCRs spanned spike, dominant at 160-218 and 743-854. Unmutated variant regions are reportedly the target of nearly half of TCRs that are spike-specific. Baseline seropositives among AZD1222 recipients totaled only six or seven. Clonal diversity was possibly underestimated, and the donors were mostly white British, with more females.

Measured with immunoSEQ multiplex PCR; TCRdb has only the in-frame clones, and not every one. This table has 130,000 to 150,000 clones, roughly 91% appearing once. The sequence derives from an adult in good health. Sequenced material: peripheral blood, taken on day 0 of AZD1222 vaccination. The rearrangement uses TRBV19 and TRBJ1-5; a possible D gene is TRBD1 (6 bases). In DNA, the CDR3 is TGTGCCAGTAGTGCTACAGGGATTGGGTGGCCCCAGCATTTT. Amino acids: CASSATGIGWPQHF. The variable domain in full, with the rest retrieved from reference TRBV19 and TRBJ1-5, is DGGITQSPKYLFRKEGQNVTLSCEQNLNHDAMYWYRQDPGQGLRLIYYSQIVNDFQKGDIAEGYSVSREKKESFPLTVTSAQKNPTAFYLCASSATGIGWPQHFGDGTRLSIL.